The 26 T cell receptor beta chains presented below share a single source sample, sequenced in a study of blood T cell repertoires in COVID-19. Sequencing was performed with immunoSEQ multiplex PCR; in TCRdb, only in-frame clones are kept and a portion is missing. This table holds roughly 170,000 clones, about 85% found once. The sequencing sample was made of peripheral blood. These receptor sequences come from a woman aged 45-60 years with COVID-19, enrolled during active disease.

The chain has TRBV6-5 and TRBJ1-5; TRBD1 matches at 7 bases. V shed 6 bases, J shed 5 bases, and the junction held 7 bases outside the gene matches. Looked up from germline, CDR1 is MNHEY and CDR2 is SVGAGI. The CDR3 length is 14 residues. For the CDR3, the DNA is TGTGCCAGCAGCATGACAGGGAACTATCAGCCCCAGCATTTT. This sequence encodes CASSMTGNYQPQHF.

This sequence joins TRBV24-1 and TRBJ2-1, with 11 bases fitting TRBD1. Germline V lookup: CDR1 KGHDR, CDR2 SFDVKD. CDR3 size: 15 residues. With V trimmed by 6 bases and J by 3 bases, 3 bases remained unmatched. The CDR3 region is CATSTGTGGYNEQFF. DNA for the CDR3: TGTGCCACCAGTACCGGGACAGGGGGCTACAATGAGCAGTTCTTC.

This chain connects TRBV5-1 to TRBJ1-5; TRBD1 matches at 10 bases. V was clipped by 5 bases and J by 4 bases; unmatched bases: 3. This CDR3 is built from 14 residues. CDR1 and CDR2 (germline): SGHRS, YFSETQ. The CDR3 spells CASRRTGGNQPQHF. CDR3 coding DNA: TGCGCCAGCAGACGGACAGGGGGGAATCAGCCCCAGCATTTT.

The chain joins TRBV5-4 to TRBJ2-7, with D perhaps TRBD2 (6 bases). Germline V gene sequence: CDR1 SGHNT, CDR2 YYREEE (reference sequence). CDR3 length equals 14 residues. The germline V and J ends were trimmed by 6 bases and 7 bases, with 20 bases remaining between them. CDR3 coding DNA: TGTGCCAGCAACACGGACGGCCCTGGGGGGGAGCAGTACTTC. Translation gives CASNTDGPGGEQYF.

The chain has TRBV6-2 or TRBV6-3 and TRBJ2-1, with 8 positions matching TRBD1. V lost 6 bases and J lost 4; bases outside the gene matches: 8. The CDR3 consists of 15 residues. Germline V CDR1 and CDR2: MNHEY, SVGEGT. This chain's CDR3 is CASSHGQGLYNEQFF. CDR3 DNA: TGTGCCAGCAGCCATGGACAGGGATTATACAATGAGCAGTTCTTC.

This clone has only a few counts. The chain combines TRBV10-3 with TRBJ1-6, with TRBD1 matching over 8 bases. Unmatched junction bases numbered 9, after V lost 4 bases and J lost 10 bases. The germline V gene encodes CDR1 ENHRY and CDR2 SYGVKD. The CDR3 length is 15 residues. CDR3 DNA sequence: TGTGCCATCAGTGGCGGCGACAGGGGACAATCACCCCTCCACTTT. Its translation is CAISGGDRGQSPLHF.

The V gene is TRBV19, the J gene TRBJ1-3, with D possibly TRBD1 on 5 matching bases. Trimming removed 5 bases from V and 0 bases from J, with 11 bases in between. The CDR3 extends over 15 amino acids. CDR1 is LNHDA and CDR2 is SQIVND in the germline V gene (reference sequence). The CDR3 coding sequence is TGTGCCAGTAGTGTGACAGTAAGCTCTGGAAACACCATATATTTT. This sequence encodes CASSVTVSSGNTIYF.

In this sample, this clone turned up once. The V call is TRBV6-2 or TRBV6-3, the J call TRBJ2-1, with 9 bases fitting TRBD2. J gave up 5 bases and V 4 bases, and 3 bases lay outside the gene matches. CDR1 and CDR2 from the germline V gene are MNHEY and SVGEGT. This CDR3 region has 14 residues. The CDR3 nucleotides are TGTGCCAGCAGTTTGGCGGGGGGGGACAATGAGCAGTTCTTC. It encodes CASSLAGGDNEQFF.

The chain combines TRBV3-1 (or the pseudogene TRBV3-2) with TRBJ2-7; no reliable D call. CDR1 LGHDT and CDR2 YNNKEL come from the germline V gene (reference sequence). The ends were cut back, 10 bases at V and 4 bases at J, with 20 bases in the middle. This CDR3 region has 14 residues. CDR3 DNA sequence: TGTGCCACCTCACCCGCCTCGCGGCTTTACGAGCAGTACTTC. This sequence encodes CATSPASRLYEQYF.

The chain uses TRBV6-5 and TRBJ1-4, with unresolved D. V shed 7 bases and J shed 6 bases, with 15 bases lying between them. The CDR3 is made up of 14 amino acids. Germline-derived CDR1 and CDR2 are MNHEY and SVGAGI. The CDR3 DNA reads as TGTGCCAGCACCGAAGAAGTCGGGGATGAAAAACTGTTTTTT. Its translation is CASTEEVGDEKLFF.

V is TRBV18 and J is TRBJ1-5; the match to TRBD1 covers 9 bases. The CDR3 length is 16 residues. V dropped 3 bases and J dropped 4; count of bases not matched to a gene: 7. Germline V gene sequence: CDR1 KGHSH, CDR2 LQKENI. CDR3 nucleotides: TGTGCCAGCTCACCTTCGGACAGGGGTTTGAATCAGCCCCAGCATTTT. Translation gives CASSPSDRGLNQPQHF.

The genes are TRBV15 and TRBJ2-7; the D gene is possibly TRBD1 (5 bases). The CDR3 loop spans 15 amino acids. Germline loops: CDR1 LNHNV, CDR2 YYDKDF (reference sequence). The V and J ends lost 2 bases and 2 bases respectively, with 13 bases between them. The CDR3 region is CATSRYRSSTYEQYF. Here the CDR3 DNA reads TGTGCCACCAGCAGATACAGGAGCTCCACCTACGAGCAGTACTTC.

The chain uses TRBV19 and TRBJ2-1; TRBD1 is a possible D gene (5 bases). Germline values: CDR1 LNHDA, CDR2 SQIVND (reference sequence). The CDR3 has 14 residues. V lost 6 bases, J lost 0 bases, and 9 bases lay in between. The CDR3: CASSRQNSYNEQFF. CDR3 nucleotide sequence: TGTGCCAGTAGCAGACAGAACTCCTACAATGAGCAGTTCTTC.

This rearrangement joins TRBV7-3 to TRBJ2-3; no clear D gene. Trimming removed 5 bases at V and 7 bases at J, with 13 bases between. Germline-derived CDR1 and CDR2 are SGHTA and FQGTGA. The CDR3 is 13 residues long. The CDR3 protein is CASSEPPMNTQYF. CDR3 sequence (DNA): TGTGCCAGCAGCGAGCCTCCTATGAATACGCAGTATTTT. Filled out from reference TRBV7-3 and TRBJ2-3, the complete variable domain reads GAGVSQTPSNKVTEKGKYVELRCDPISGHTALYWYRQSLGQGPEFLIYFQGTGAADDSGLPNDRFFAVRPEGSVSTLKIQRTERGDSAVYLCASSEPPMNTQYFGPGTRLTVL.

J is TRBJ2-4 and V is TRBV20-1; 9 nucleotides match TRBD2. CDR1 DFQATT and CDR2 SNEGSKA come from the germline V gene (reference sequence). The trim removed 8 bases at V and 5 bases at J, leaving 13 bases unmatched. This CDR3 has 15 amino acids. The CDR3 DNA reads as TGCAGTCCGAGTGGAAGCGGGGGGCGGGAAAACATTCAGTACTTC. Translating it yields CSPSGSGGRENIQYF.

This chain connects TRBV27 to TRBJ2-2; D call uncertain. Germline CDR1 is MNHEY and CDR2 is SMNVEV (reference sequence). V lost 3 bases and J 3 bases, leaving 14 bases between the germline ends. The CDR3 length is 16 residues. CDR3 protein: CASSFVGVKDTGELFF. Written as DNA, the CDR3 is TGTGCCAGCAGTTTCGTGGGCGTTAAGGACACCGGGGAGCTGTTTTTT.

In nucleotides, the CDR3 is TGTGCCAGCAGCCGACTTGGACAGGGGGGCTATGGCTACACCTTC. This translates into CASSRLGQGGYGYTF. The chain couples TRBV3-1 (or the pseudogene TRBV3-2) to TRBJ1-2; TRBD1 matches 10 bases. The CDR3 sequence is 15 residues long. The ends lost 4 bases at V and 4 bases at J; junction bases unmatched: 6. Germline CDR1 reads LGHDT; CDR2 reads YNNKEL (reference sequence).

In DNA form, the CDR3 reads TGTGCCAGCACCAACTCTTGGTCGGAAGAGACCCAGTACTTC. Translating gives CASTNSWSEETQYF. V usage is TRBV5-8 and J usage is TRBJ2-5; D remains unclear. This CDR3 spans 14 amino acids. V lost 6 bases and J 3 bases, leaving 15 bases between the germline ends. CDR1 and CDR2 (germline): SGHTS, YDEGEE.

The V gene is TRBV10-1, the J gene TRBJ2-2, with TRBD1 identical over 7 bases. Germline CDR1 is WNHNN and CDR2 is SYGVQD (reference sequence). V was pared by 3 bases and J by 0 bases, with 1 base of the junction left unmatched. The CDR3 contains 15 residues. The CDR3 loop reads CASSDGTANTGELFF. CDR3 sequence (DNA): TGCGCCAGCAGTGATGGGACAGCGAACACCGGGGAGCTGTTTTTT.

The chain carries TRBV7-2 and TRBJ1-5, with TRBD1 as a possible D gene (6 bases). This CDR3 is 16 amino acids long. V lost 5 bases and J lost 2, with 16 bases in between. The germline V gene encodes CDR1 SGHTA and CDR2 FQGNSA. The CDR3 sequence is CASSPLQGGGNQPQHF. The DNA of the CDR3 is TGTGCCAGCAGCCCTCTACAGGGAGGGGGCAATCAGCCCCAGCATTTT.

The chain couples TRBV7-2 to TRBJ2-1, with TRBD2 identical over 7 bases. The CDR3 is 15 amino acids. From germline, CDR1 is SGHTA and CDR2 FQGNSA. V trimming: 2 bases; J trimming: 2 bases; junction bases outside the gene matches: 3. The chain's CDR3 is CASSLLRGTYNEQFF. In DNA form, the CDR3 reads TGTGCCAGCAGCTTACTGCGGGGGACCTACAATGAGCAGTTCTTC.

This clone has just one count. The V and J genes are TRBV7-6 and TRBJ2-2; 8 bases agree with TRBD2. The CDR3 has 16 amino acids. The germline CDR1 and CDR2 sequences are SGHVS and FNYEAQ. J was trimmed by 1 base and V by 2 bases; bases with no gene match: 3. DNA of the CDR3: TGTGCCAGCAGCTTAAGCGGGGGCATGAACACCGGGGAGCTGTTTTTT. This translates into CASSLSGGMNTGELFF. Full variable domain (outside the CDR3, taken from reference TRBV7-6 and TRBJ2-2): GAGVSQSPRYKVTKRGQDVALRCDPISGHVSLYWYRQALGQGPEFLTYFNYEAQQDKSGLPNDRFSAERPEGSISTLTIQRTEQRDSAMYRCASSLSGGMNTGELFFGEGSRLTVL.

This chain links TRBV3-1 (or the pseudogene TRBV3-2) with TRBJ1-2; D is possibly TRBD1 (6 bases). V was cut by 2 bases and J by 4 bases, with 14 bases left in between. CDR1 is LGHDT, CDR2 YNNKEL, per germline (reference sequence). CDR3 length equals 15 residues. The CDR3: CASSQQTGLAYGYTF. Here the CDR3 DNA reads TGTGCCAGCAGCCAACAAACAGGGCTAGCCTATGGCTACACCTTC.

The chain links TRBV10-3 to TRBJ1-1, with 12 positions matching TRBD1. CDR3 length equals 15 residues. Germline values: CDR1 ENHRY, CDR2 SYGVKD. J gave up 7 bases and V 10 bases, and 13 bases lay outside the gene matches. The CDR3 spells CATKDGGQGAIEAFF. Written as DNA, the CDR3 is TGTGCCACCAAAGATGGGGGACAGGGGGCCATTGAAGCTTTCTTT.

The rearrangement uses TRBV4-1 and TRBJ1-1; possibly TRBD1 for D (5 bases). The V end lost 1 base, the J end lost 0 bases, and 9 bases lay between the germline ends. CDR1 is MGHRA and CDR2 is YSYEKL in the germline V gene. CDR3 size: 15 residues. The CDR3 spells CASSQGRVVNTEAFF. The CDR3 DNA is TGCGCCAGCAGCCAAGGCAGGGTAGTGAACACTGAAGCTTTCTTT.

The CDR3 sequence: CSVGQGNDYGYTF. CDR3 nucleotides: TGCAGCGTCGGACAGGGGAATGACTATGGCTACACCTTC. J is TRBJ1-2 and V is TRBV29-1; TRBD1 agrees at 9 bases. With 6 bases clipped from V and 3 bases from J, the junction kept 5 bases outside the gene matches. This CDR3 region has 13 residues. CDR1 is SQVTM, CDR2 ANQGSEA, per germline.